The clone carrying this T cell receptor beta chain was detected a few times. Its antigen is unknown. This PCR relied on a set of 60 Vbeta primers and 13 Jbeta primers. The table came from immunoSEQ multiplex PCR; TCRdb's copy has only in-frame clones and leaves some out. The sample contains 30,000 to 40,000 clones, about 67% of which appear only once. The data derive from a study of cytomegalovirus exposure and HLA in healthy donors. Study in general: HLA-typed donors contributed around 88 million unique TCRs, which were held in an early data release.

V shed 10 bases and J shed 4 bases, with 20 bases lying between them. The CDR3 has 15 residues. Germline V gene data show CDR1 as MNHNY and CDR2 as SVGAGI (reference sequence). General study points: Earlier results showed most TCR beta V segments being productive about 87% or about 30% of the time.

Sequenced sample: PBMCs. The chain links TRBV6-6 to TRBJ2-1, with D possibly matching TRBD2 (5 bases). The sequence was obtained from a man aged 35-49 years in good health and CMV-seropositive. The CDR3: CATLRDGSHYNEQFF. The CDR3 nucleotides read TGTGCCACCCTAAGGGATGGGAGTCATTACAATGAGCAGTTCTTC.